This T cell receptor beta chain was obtained from a study of T cell responses to AZD1222 COVID-19 vaccine (dated by TCRdb to about 2021). For the wider study: AZD1222 recipients given second doses at about 4 weeks or at about 12 weeks were pooled, since spike-specific TCR depth and breadth were not found to differ between the two schedules. A total of 233 trial participants underwent TCR sequencing, of whom about 210 had received two doses of AZD1222 and around 25 had received two doses of the MenACWY control vaccine. Enrollment into the trials was organized by age into subgroups of 18-55, 56-69 and 70-plus years, and those subgroups contained about 160, 30 and 59 TCR-sequenced participants, respectively.

The CDR3 regions of human TCRbeta chains were subjected to immunosequencing. The source study handled its data this way. Repertoire TCRs were matched against a reference library of SARS-CoV-2-specific TCRs generated with the MIRA antigen-specificity platform. Breadth meant the fraction of unique TCRs that were SARS-CoV-2-associated, whereas depth meant the fraction of total T cells that were SARS-CoV-2-associated. Each spike-specific TCR was assigned to its reactive spike region and to a CD4 or CD8 class using the MIRA data. Log10-transformed breadth and depth values were compared by one-way ANOVA with Sidak's multiple comparisons tests. Held by TCRdb, this immuneACCESS table contains in-frame sequences only and omits some clones. Under half of the omission traces to an unresolved V gene where checked; the cause of the rest is unknown. That table gives V, J and clone size, and the DNA gave D and trimming. Present in this sample are about 130,000 clones, 92% of which were seen just once. About 1.9% of the sample is in the top ten clones.

Overall study results and their limits: Spike-specific TCR breadth and depth rose significantly after two AZD1222 doses compared with day 0 and with MenACWY recipients. Conclusions about previously exposed vaccinees were limited because only a handful of AZD1222 recipients were SARS-CoV-2 seropositive at baseline. CD4 TCRs associated with the vaccine covered the entire spike protein, and the dominant responses were in regions 160-218 and 743-854. Reportedly, almost half of the unique spike-specific TCRs recognized epitopes lying outside the regions that are mutated in the B.1.351 and B.1.1.7 variants. Because no samples from the day 14 peak response were available, repertoires could be characterized only after the peak T cell response. Participants were mostly white British, with more females than males. The authors suggested clonal diversity may have been underestimated. The 56-69-year group was small, and its depth increase did not reach significance, likely because of low power.

What the time point label conveys for this sample: baseline before first vaccination. Samples from vaccinated people were obtained from the UK trials COV001 and COV002, which included a single-blind randomized controlled phase 2/3 trial of AZD1222 (ChAdOx1 nCoV-19) in healthy adults. Trial participant PBMC samples were collected at day 0 and day 28 after the second dose for TCRbeta chain sequencing. Regarding this clone: Its antigen is unknown. Base qualities are not recorded, but no much larger clone differs from it by a single base.

The germline V gene supplies CDR1 MNHEY and CDR2 SVGAGI. V was cut back by 5 bases and J by 1 base, leaving a gap of 9 bases between them. The CDR3 runs 13 amino acids, cysteine and phenylalanine included. Only CDR3 DNA is held: 39 bases, read in frame from base 1. The chain is assembled from TRBV6-5 and TRBJ2-7; no D gene call is confident. This TCR was sampled from an adult in good health. Sequenced here: peripheral blood, sampled on day 0 of AZD1222 vaccination. In nucleotide form, the sequence is TGTGCCAGCAGTAGGGCTGGTTCCTACGAGCAGTACTTC. Its amino acids are CASSRAGSYEQYF.